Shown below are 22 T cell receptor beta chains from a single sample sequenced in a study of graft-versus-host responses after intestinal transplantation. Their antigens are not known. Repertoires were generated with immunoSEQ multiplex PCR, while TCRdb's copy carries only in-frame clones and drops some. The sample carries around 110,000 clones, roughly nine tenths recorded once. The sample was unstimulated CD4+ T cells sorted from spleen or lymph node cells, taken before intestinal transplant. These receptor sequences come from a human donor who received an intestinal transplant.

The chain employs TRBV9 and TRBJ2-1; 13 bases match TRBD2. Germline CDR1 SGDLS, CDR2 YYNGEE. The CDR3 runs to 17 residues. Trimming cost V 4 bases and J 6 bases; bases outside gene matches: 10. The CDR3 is CASSSGLAGAWGNEQFF. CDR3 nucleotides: TGTGCCAGCAGCTCCGGACTAGCGGGAGCCTGGGGCAATGAGCAGTTCTTC. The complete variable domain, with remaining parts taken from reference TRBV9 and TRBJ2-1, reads DSGVTQTPKHLITATGQRVTLRCSPRSGDLSVYWYQQSLDQGLQFLIQYYNGEERAKGNILERFSAQQFPDLHSELNLSSLELGDSALYFCASSSGLAGAWGNEQFFGPGTRLTVL.

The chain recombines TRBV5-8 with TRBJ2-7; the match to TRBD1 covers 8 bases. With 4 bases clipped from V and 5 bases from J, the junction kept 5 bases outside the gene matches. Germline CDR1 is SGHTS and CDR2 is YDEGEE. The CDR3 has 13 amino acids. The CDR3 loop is CASSRRTGNEQYF. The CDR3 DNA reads TGTGCCAGCAGCAGGAGGACAGGGAACGAGCAGTACTTC.

The CDR3 DNA reads TGTGCCAGCAGCTTGGAACGTCTGGGAGGTGGCTACACCTTC. Residues: CASSLERLGGGYTF. The chain is built from TRBV5-4 and TRBJ1-2, with unresolved D. Germline V gene data show CDR1 as SGHNT and CDR2 as YYREEE (reference sequence). The V gene lost 0 bases and the J gene lost 7 bases, with 13 bases spanning the gap. The CDR3 runs to 14 residues. Together with reference TRBV5-4 and TRBJ1-2, the CDR3 gives the full variable domain: ETGVTQSPTHLIKTRGQQVTLRCSSQSGHNTVSWYQQALGQGPQFIFQYYREEENGRGNFPPRFSGLQFPNYSSELNVNALELDDSALYLCASSLERLGGGYTFGSGTRLTVV.

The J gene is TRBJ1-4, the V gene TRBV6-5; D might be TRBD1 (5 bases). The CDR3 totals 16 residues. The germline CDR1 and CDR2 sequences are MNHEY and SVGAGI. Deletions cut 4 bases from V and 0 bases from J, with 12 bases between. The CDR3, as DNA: TGTGCCAGCAGTTCAGTCCAGGGCGCAACTAATGAAAAACTGTTTTTT. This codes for CASSSVQGATNEKLFF.

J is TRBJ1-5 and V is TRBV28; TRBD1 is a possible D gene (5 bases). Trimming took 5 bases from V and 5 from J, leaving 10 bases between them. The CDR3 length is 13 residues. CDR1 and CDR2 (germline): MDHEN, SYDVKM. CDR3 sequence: CASSSTGYQPQHF. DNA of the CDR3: TGTGCCAGCAGTAGCACAGGTTATCAGCCCCAGCATTTT.

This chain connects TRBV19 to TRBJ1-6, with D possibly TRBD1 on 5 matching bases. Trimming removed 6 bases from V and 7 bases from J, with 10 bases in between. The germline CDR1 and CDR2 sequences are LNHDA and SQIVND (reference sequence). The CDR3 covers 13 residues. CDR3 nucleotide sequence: TGTGCCAGTAGAAGACAGTCAAATTCACCCCTCCACTTT. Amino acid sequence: CASRRQSNSPLHF.

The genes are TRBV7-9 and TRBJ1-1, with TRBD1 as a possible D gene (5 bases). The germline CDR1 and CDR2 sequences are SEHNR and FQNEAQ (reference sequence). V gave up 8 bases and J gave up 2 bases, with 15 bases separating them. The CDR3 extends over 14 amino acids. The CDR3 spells CASDRGDFNTEAFF. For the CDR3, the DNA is TGTGCCAGCGACCGGGGGGATTTTAACACTGAAGCTTTCTTT. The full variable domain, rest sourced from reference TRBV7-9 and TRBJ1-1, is DTGVSQNPRHKITKRGQNVTFRCDPISEHNRLYWYRQTLGQGPEFLTYFQNEAQLEKSRLLSDRFSAERPKGSFSTLEIQRTEQGDSAMYLCASDRGDFNTEAFFGQGTRLTVV.

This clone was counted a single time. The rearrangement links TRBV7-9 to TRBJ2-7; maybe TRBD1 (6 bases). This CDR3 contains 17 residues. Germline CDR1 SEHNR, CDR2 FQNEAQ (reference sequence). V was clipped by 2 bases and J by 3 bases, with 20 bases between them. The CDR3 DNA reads TGTGCCAGCAGCTTATCACAGGGCGAAAAAAGATACTACGAGCAGTACTTC. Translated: CASSLSQGEKRYYEQYF.

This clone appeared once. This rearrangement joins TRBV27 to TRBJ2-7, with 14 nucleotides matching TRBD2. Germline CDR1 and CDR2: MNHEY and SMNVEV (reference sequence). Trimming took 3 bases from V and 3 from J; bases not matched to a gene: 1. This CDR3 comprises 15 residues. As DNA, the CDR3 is TGTGCCAGCAGTTTCGGGACTAGCGGGAGCTACGAGCAGTACTTC. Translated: CASSFGTSGSYEQYF.

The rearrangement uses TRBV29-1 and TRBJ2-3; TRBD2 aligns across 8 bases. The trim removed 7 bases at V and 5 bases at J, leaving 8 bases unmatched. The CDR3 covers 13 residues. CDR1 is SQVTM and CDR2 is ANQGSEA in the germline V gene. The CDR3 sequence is CSAGTRVVDTQYF. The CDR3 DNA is TGCAGCGCCGGGACTAGAGTGGTAGATACGCAGTATTTT.

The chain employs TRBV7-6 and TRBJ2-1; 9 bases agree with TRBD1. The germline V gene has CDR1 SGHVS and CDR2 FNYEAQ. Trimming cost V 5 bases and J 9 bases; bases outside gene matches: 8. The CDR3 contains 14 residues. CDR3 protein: CASSQGQGVREQFF. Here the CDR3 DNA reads TGTGCCAGCAGCCAGGGACAGGGTGTCCGTGAGCAGTTCTTC.

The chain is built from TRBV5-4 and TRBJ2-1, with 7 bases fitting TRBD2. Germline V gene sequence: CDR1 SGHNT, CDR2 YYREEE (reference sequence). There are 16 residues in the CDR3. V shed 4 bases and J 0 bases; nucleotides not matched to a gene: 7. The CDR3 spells CASSKLRGDSYNEQFF. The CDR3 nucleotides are TGTGCCAGCAGCAAACTACGGGGGGACTCCTACAATGAGCAGTTCTTC.

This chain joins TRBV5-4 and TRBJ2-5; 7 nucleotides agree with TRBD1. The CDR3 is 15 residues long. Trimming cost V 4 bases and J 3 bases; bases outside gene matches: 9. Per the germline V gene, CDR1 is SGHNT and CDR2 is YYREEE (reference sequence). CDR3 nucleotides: TGTGCCAGCAGCCGGCAACGGACAGGCAAAGAGACCCAGTACTTC. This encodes CASSRQRTGKETQYF.

CDR3 amino acids: CASSWTGTYKRPQHF. CDR3 DNA: TGTGCCAGCAGTTGGACAGGGACCTACAAACGGCCCCAGCATTTT. The chain recombines TRBV2 with TRBJ1-5, with 8 bases aligning to TRBD1. The CDR3 contains 15 residues. CDR1 and CDR2 from the germline V gene are SNHLY and FYNNEI. With V trimmed by 5 bases and J by 9 bases, 12 bases remained unmatched. The variable domain in full, with the rest retrieved from reference TRBV2 and TRBJ1-5, is EPEVTQTPSHQVTQMGQEVILRCVPISNHLYFYWYRQILGQKVEFLVSFYNNEISEKSEIFDDQFSVERPDGSNFTLKIRSTKLEDSAMYFCASSWTGTYKRPQHFGDGTRLSIL.

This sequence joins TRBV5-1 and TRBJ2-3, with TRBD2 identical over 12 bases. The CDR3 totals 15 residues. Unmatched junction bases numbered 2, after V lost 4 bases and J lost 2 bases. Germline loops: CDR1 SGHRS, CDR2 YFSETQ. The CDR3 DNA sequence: TGCGCCAGCAGCCGACTAGCGGGGGACACAGATACGCAGTATTTT. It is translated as CASSRLAGDTDTQYF.

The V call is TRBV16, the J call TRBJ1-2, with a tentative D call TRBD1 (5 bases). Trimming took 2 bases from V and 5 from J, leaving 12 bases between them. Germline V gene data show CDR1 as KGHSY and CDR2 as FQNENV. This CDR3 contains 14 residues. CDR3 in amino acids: CASSQRGAFYGYTF. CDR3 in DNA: TGTGCCAGCAGCCAAAGGGGCGCATTTTATGGCTACACCTTC.

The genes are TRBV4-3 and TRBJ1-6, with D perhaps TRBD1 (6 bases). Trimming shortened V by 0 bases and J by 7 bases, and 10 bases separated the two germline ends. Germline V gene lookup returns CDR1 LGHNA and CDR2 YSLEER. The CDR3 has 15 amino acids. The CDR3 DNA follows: TGCGCCAGCAGCCAAGATGACAGGAAGAATTCACCCCTCCACTTT. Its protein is CASSQDDRKNSPLHF.

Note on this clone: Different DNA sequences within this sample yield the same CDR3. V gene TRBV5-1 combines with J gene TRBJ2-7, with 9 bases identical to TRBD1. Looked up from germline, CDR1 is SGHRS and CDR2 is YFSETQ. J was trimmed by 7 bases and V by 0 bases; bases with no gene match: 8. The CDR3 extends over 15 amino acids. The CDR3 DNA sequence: TGCGCCAGCAGCTTGGAGGGGACAGGGTACGGGGAGCAGTACTTC. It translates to CASSLEGTGYGEQYF.

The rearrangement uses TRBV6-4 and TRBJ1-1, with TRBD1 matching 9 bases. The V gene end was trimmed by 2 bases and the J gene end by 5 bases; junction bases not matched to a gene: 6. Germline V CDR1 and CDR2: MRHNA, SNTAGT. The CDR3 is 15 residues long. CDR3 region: CASSDDRDRVTEAFF. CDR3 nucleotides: TGTGCCAGCAGTGACGACCGGGACAGGGTTACTGAAGCTTTCTTT.

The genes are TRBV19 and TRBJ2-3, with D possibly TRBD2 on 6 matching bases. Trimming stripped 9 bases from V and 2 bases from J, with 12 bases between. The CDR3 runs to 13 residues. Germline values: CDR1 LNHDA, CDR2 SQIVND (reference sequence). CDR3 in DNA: TGTGCCAGCCTAGAGCGGGCCACAGATACGCAGTATTTT. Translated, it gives CASLERATDTQYF. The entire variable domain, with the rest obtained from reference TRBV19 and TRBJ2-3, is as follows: DGGITQSPKYLFRKEGQNVTLSCEQNLNHDAMYWYRQDPGQGLRLIYYSQIVNDFQKGDIAEGYSVSREKKESFPLTVTSAQKNPTAFYLCASLERATDTQYFGPGTRLTVL.

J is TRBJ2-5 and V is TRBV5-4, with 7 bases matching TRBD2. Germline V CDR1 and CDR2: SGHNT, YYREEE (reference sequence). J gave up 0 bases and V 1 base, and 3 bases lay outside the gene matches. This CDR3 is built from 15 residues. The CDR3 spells CASSLLRGDQETQYF. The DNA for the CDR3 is TGTGCCAGCAGCTTGTTACGGGGGGACCAAGAGACCCAGTACTTC.

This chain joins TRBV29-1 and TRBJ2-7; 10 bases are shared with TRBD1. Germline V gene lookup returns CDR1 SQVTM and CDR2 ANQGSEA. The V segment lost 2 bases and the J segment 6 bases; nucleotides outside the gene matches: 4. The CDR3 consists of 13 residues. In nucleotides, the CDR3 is TGCAGCGTTGAAAGGGACAGGGGACGCGAGCAGTACTTC. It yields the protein CSVERDRGREQYF.